The 8 T cell receptor beta chains below come from one sample, sequenced in a study of T cells after posttransplantation cyclophosphamide. Here immunoSEQ multiplex PCR was the method, and the copy in TCRdb shows in-frame clones only, minus some. The data contain tens of thousands of clones, approximately 73% of them singletons. The specimen was memory CD4+ T cells sorted from PBMCs. The origin of the receptors is an older woman in good health, CMV-negative, and a related stem cell transplant donor.

The chain carries TRBV4-1 and TRBJ1-5, with D uncertain. V was pared by 0 bases and J by 5 bases, with 5 bases between. The CDR3 consists of 13 residues. Germline CDR1 and CDR2: MGHRA and YSYEKL. The DNA of the CDR3 is TGCGCCAGCAGCCAAGATCCAGATCAGCCCCAGCATTTT. It codes for CASSQDPDQPQHF.

The chain joins TRBV28 to TRBJ1-2; D ambiguous. The ends were cut back, 8 bases at V and 8 bases at J, with 18 bases in the middle. This CDR3 is 13 amino acids long. CDR1 and CDR2 (germline): MDHEN, SYDVKM. CDR3 loop: CASSTPGMGGYTF. The CDR3 DNA reads TGTGCCAGCTCCACGCCCGGGATGGGCGGCTACACCTTC.

This clone was observed a single time. The V and J genes are TRBV5-6 and TRBJ1-1; D may be TRBD1 (6 bases). V gave up 3 bases and J gave up 0 bases, with 15 bases separating them. Germline V gene sequence: CDR1 SGHDT, CDR2 YYEEEE. This CDR3 has 16 residues. Here the CDR3 reads CASSSEGGQLNTEAFF. CDR3 sequence (DNA): TGTGCCAGCAGCTCCGAGGGCGGACAGTTGAACACTGAAGCTTTCTTT.

The CDR3: CASSAQREYNNEQFF. The CDR3 bases are TGTGCCAGCAGTGCACAGCGGGAGTATAACAATGAGCAGTTCTTC. The chain uses TRBV6-6 and TRBJ2-1; the match to TRBD2 covers 8 bases. Trimming removed 5 bases from V and 5 bases from J; junction bases left unmatched: 8. Germline values: CDR1 MNHNY, CDR2 SVGAGI (reference sequence). CDR3 length: 15 amino acids.

V usage is TRBV5-6 and J usage is TRBJ1-3, with D uncertain. Trimming pared 0 bases from V and 4 bases from J, leaving 11 bases between. The CDR3 has 15 amino acids. The germline gives CDR1 SGHDT, CDR2 YYEEEE. CDR3 nucleotides: TGTGCCAGCAGCTTGGACGGGAAAGGAGGAAACACCATATATTTT. It encodes CASSLDGKGGNTIYF.

This clone has only a few counts. The V gene is TRBV7-2, the J gene TRBJ2-1, with TRBD2 identical over 8 bases. The CDR3 has 14 amino acids. Germline V gene lookup returns CDR1 SGHTA and CDR2 FQGNSA. V was pared by 7 bases and J by 5 bases, with 7 bases of the junction left unmatched. CDR3 DNA sequence: TGTGCCAGCACCATAGGCGGGAGGAACAATGAGCAGTTCTTC. This sequence encodes CASTIGGRNNEQFF. The full variable domain, in which reference TRBV7-2 and TRBJ2-1 provide the parts outside the CDR3, is GAGVSQSPSNKVTEKGKDVELRCDPISGHTALYWYRQSLGQGLEFLIYFQGNSAPDKSGLPSDRFSAERTGGSVSTLTIQRTQQEDSAVYLCASTIGGRNNEQFFGPGTRLTVL.

This chain links TRBV7-9 with TRBJ1-5; D might be TRBD1 (5 bases). There are 12 residues in the CDR3. Trimming cost V 5 bases and J 7 bases, with 9 bases left between them. Looked up from germline, CDR1 is SEHNR and CDR2 is FQNEAQ (reference sequence). The CDR3 spells CASSGGGQPQHF. In DNA, the CDR3 is TGTGCCAGCAGCGGGGGAGGCCAGCCCCAGCATTTT.

The CDR3 coding sequence is TGCGCCAGCAGCTTGCAAGGGACAGGGATGAACACTGAAGCTTTCTTT. Its protein product is CASSLQGTGMNTEAFF. The genes are TRBV5-1 and TRBJ1-1; 9 bases align to TRBD1. Germline V gene lookup returns CDR1 SGHRS and CDR2 YFSETQ. The CDR3 loop spans 16 amino acids. The ends lost 1 base at V and 0 bases at J; junction bases unmatched: 4.